One sample yielded the 26 T cell receptor beta chains listed below, sequenced in a study of blood T cell repertoires in COVID-19. Sequenced by immunoSEQ multiplex PCR; TCRdb stores in-frame clones only, minus some. The table records under 350,000 clones, around 90% of them present only once. The sample comprised peripheral blood. These receptors were taken from a man aged 50-60 years with acute or convalescent COVID-19.

The chain carries TRBV6-5 and TRBJ2-7, with TRBD2 as a possible D gene (6 bases). The CDR3 covers 15 residues. Germline V gene data show CDR1 as MNHEY and CDR2 as SVGAGI. Trimming pared 1 base from V and 4 bases from J, leaving 14 bases between. CDR3 residues: CASSYYVNSGYEQYF. CDR3 nucleotides: TGTGCCAGCAGTTACTATGTTAATAGCGGTTACGAGCAGTACTTC.

V and J are TRBV5-8 and TRBJ2-6, with TRBD1 as a possible D gene (5 bases). The germline V gene encodes CDR1 SGHTS and CDR2 YDEGEE. V was trimmed by 4 bases and J by 4 bases, leaving 15 bases between them. CDR3 length equals 16 residues. The CDR3 here is CASSLIGDRGANVLTF. The CDR3 bases are TGTGCCAGCAGCCTCATAGGGGATCGGGGGGCCAACGTCCTGACTTTC.

The V and J genes are TRBV14 and TRBJ1-2; D not certain. V gave up 1 base and J gave up 4 bases, with 10 bases separating them. Germline CDR1 reads SGHDN; CDR2 reads FVKESK. The CDR3 is 14 residues long. In nucleotides, the CDR3 is TGTGCCAGCAGCCAAGTTGGCCCCAGCTATGGCTACACCTTC. It translates to CASSQVGPSYGYTF.

The J gene is TRBJ2-5, the V gene TRBV5-1; D is possibly TRBD2 (7 bases). Germline-derived CDR1 and CDR2 are SGHRS and YFSETQ. The CDR3 covers 17 residues. Trimming stripped 4 bases from V and 2 bases from J, with 21 bases between. The CDR3 nucleotides are TGCGCCAGCAGCCGCGGTTCGGGGCGGGGGCCGCAAGAGACCCAGTACTTC. Translating it yields CASSRGSGRGPQETQYF.

V gene TRBV5-1 combines with J gene TRBJ2-7, with a possible D match to TRBD2 (6 bases). Trimming took 1 base from V and 3 from J, leaving 20 bases between them. Per germline, CDR1 SGHRS and CDR2 YFSETQ. CDR3 length: 17 residues. The CDR3 region has the DNA TGCGCCAGCAGCTTGAAGTTGGGAGTGGGACTGGACTACGAGCAGTACTTC. This sequence encodes CASSLKLGVGLDYEQYF.

This clone was counted once. This rearrangement joins TRBV30 to TRBJ2-2; perhaps TRBD2 as D (5 bases). The CDR3 loop spans 14 amino acids. Germline CDR1 and CDR2: GTSNPN and SVGIG (reference sequence). V dropped 3 bases and J dropped 2 bases, with 10 bases sitting between them. The CDR3 DNA is TGTGCCTGGAGAGCGGACGGTAACACCGGGGAGCTGTTTTTT. Residues: CAWRADGNTGELFF.

The chain links TRBV18 to TRBJ1-1, with TRBD1 matching over 7 bases. The CDR3 sequence is 14 residues long. CDR1 and CDR2 from the germline V gene are KGHSH and LQKENI. V gave up 0 bases and J gave up 11 bases; unmatched junction bases: 9. The CDR3 sequence is CASSPPDRARRAFF. The CDR3 bases are TGTGCCAGCTCACCACCTGACAGGGCGAGGAGGGCTTTCTTT.

The rearrangement links TRBV7-9 to TRBJ1-6, with 7 bases that match TRBD1. Trimming removed 1 base from V and 12 bases from J; junction bases left unmatched: 3. CDR1 is SEHNR, CDR2 FQNEAQ, per germline (reference sequence). CDR3 size: 13 residues. DNA of the CDR3: TGTGCCAGCAGCTTAGGACAGGGAGAACCCCTCCACTTT. Its protein is CASSLGQGEPLHF.

The chain combines TRBV4-1 with TRBJ2-7; TRBD1 matches at 9 bases. Germline CDR1 MGHRA, CDR2 YSYEKL. The CDR3 is made up of 14 amino acids. The V segment lost 3 bases and the J segment 3 bases; nucleotides outside the gene matches: 3. CDR3 amino acids: CASSQRQGGYEQYF. The CDR3, as DNA: TGCGCCAGCAGCCAGAGACAGGGGGGCTACGAGCAGTACTTC.

The chain joins TRBV7-3 to TRBJ1-2; D is possibly TRBD1 (6 bases). V lost 0 bases and J 2 bases, leaving 10 bases between the germline ends. The V gene's germline CDR1 is SGHTA and CDR2 FQGTGA. The CDR3 runs to 15 residues. Here the CDR3 DNA reads TGTGCCAGCAGCTTAACTTCAGGACAGAACTATGGCTACACCTTC. This gives the protein CASSLTSGQNYGYTF.

The gene calls are TRBV5-4 and TRBJ2-7, with 7 bases lining up with TRBD1. CDR1 and CDR2 (germline): SGHNT, YYREEE (reference sequence). The CDR3 runs to 14 residues. After removal of 4 bases from V and 3 bases from J, the junction contained 7 bases not matched to a gene. CDR3 coding DNA: TGTGCCAGCAGCCCACAGGGGCCTGGCTACGAGCAGTACTTC. It encodes CASSPQGPGYEQYF.

The CDR3 protein is CASSNRQRMNTEAFF. CDR3 coding DNA: TGTGCCAGTAGTAATCGACAGCGAATGAACACTGAAGCTTTCTTT. The chain links TRBV19 to TRBJ1-1; D perhaps matches TRBD1 (5 bases). Germline V gives CDR1 LNHDA, CDR2 SQIVND (reference sequence). The CDR3 extends over 15 amino acids. V shed 4 bases and J shed 0 bases, with 12 bases lying between them.

V gene TRBV4-1 combines with J gene TRBJ2-3; tentative D call: TRBD2 (6 bases). Germline V gene lookup returns CDR1 MGHRA and CDR2 YSYEKL. This CDR3 is 17 amino acids long. V was shortened by 3 bases and J by 2 bases, with 18 bases between the two germline ends. CDR3 loop: CASSQVRDLDSTDTQYF. CDR3 nucleotide sequence: TGCGCCAGCAGCCAGGTTAGGGACTTGGATTCCACAGATACGCAGTATTTT.

The chain is built from TRBV2 and TRBJ1-5; D ambiguous. There are 12 residues in the CDR3. The V and J ends lost 8 bases and 0 bases respectively, with 5 bases between them. Germline CDR1 reads SNHLY; CDR2 reads FYNNEI. CDR3 sequence: CASQVSNQPQHF. The CDR3 DNA sequence: TGTGCCAGCCAGGTTAGCAATCAGCCCCAGCATTTT.

This chain links TRBV6-5 with TRBJ1-2; maybe TRBD1 (6 bases). Per the germline V gene, CDR1 is MNHEY and CDR2 is SVGAGI. The CDR3 is made up of 16 amino acids. Trimming pared 3 bases from V and 4 bases from J, leaving 18 bases between. The CDR3 DNA is TGTGCCAGCAGTTATTCCTATCAGGGGTGGTCCTATGGCTACACCTTC. The encoded protein is CASSYSYQGWSYGYTF.

This clone appeared a single time. The gene calls are TRBV7-9 and TRBJ2-2; 11 positions agree with TRBD2. The germline V gene has CDR1 SEHNR and CDR2 FQNEAQ (reference sequence). The CDR3 sequence is 17 residues long. The V segment lost 6 bases and the J segment 3 bases; nucleotides outside the gene matches: 9. The CDR3 sequence is CASRPATSGGYTGELFF. The CDR3 DNA is TGTGCCAGCAGACCAGCCACTAGCGGGGGATACACCGGGGAGCTGTTTTTT.

Of note for this clone: The same CDR3 can be traced to other DNA sequences in this sample. The CDR3 protein is CASSLGQGNEKLFF. DNA for the CDR3: TGCGCCAGCAGCTTAGGGCAGGGGAATGAAAAACTGTTTTTT. J is TRBJ1-4 and V is TRBV5-1; D is perhaps TRBD1 (6 bases). The germline V and J ends were trimmed by 2 bases and 5 bases, with 10 bases remaining between them. This CDR3 is built from 14 residues. Germline lookup yields CDR1 SGHRS and CDR2 YFSETQ.

The V gene is TRBV11-2, the J gene TRBJ1-2; D call uncertain. CDR1 and CDR2 from the germline V gene are SGHAT and FQNNGV. This CDR3 is 15 amino acids long. V shed 3 bases and J shed 0 bases, with 11 bases lying between them. For the CDR3, the DNA is TGTGCCAGCAGCTTTTCTCTGTCAGCTAACTATGGCTACACCTTC. Translation gives CASSFSLSANYGYTF. Looking up the rest from reference TRBV11-2 and TRBJ1-2 gives the full variable domain: EAGVAQSPRYKIIEKRQSVAFWCNPISGHATLYWYQQILGQGPKLLIQFQNNGVVDDSQLPKDRFSAERLKGVDSTLKIQPAKLEDSAVYLCASSFSLSANYGYTFGSGTRLTVV.

V gene TRBV27 combines with J gene TRBJ2-1; TRBD1 aligns across 9 bases. This CDR3 comprises 13 residues. The J segment lost 4 bases and the V segment lost 10 bases, leaving 5 bases of the junction unmatched. Germline V gene sequence: CDR1 MNHEY, CDR2 SMNVEV (reference sequence). The CDR3 here is CAIGTGMYNEQFF. CDR3 sequence (DNA): TGTGCCATCGGGACAGGGATGTACAATGAGCAGTTCTTC.

This clone has just one count. This rearrangement joins TRBV9 to TRBJ2-3; TRBD2 might be the D (5 bases). V dropped 3 bases and J dropped 4 bases, with 15 bases sitting between them. The length of the CDR3 is 15 residues. The germline CDR1 and CDR2 sequences are SGDLS and YYNGEE. The CDR3 nucleotides are TGTGCCAGCAGCGAGGGCGGCGGGCGTGCAGATACGCAGTATTTT. Encoded protein: CASSEGGGRADTQYF.

The chain employs TRBV3-1 (or the pseudogene TRBV3-2) and TRBJ2-2, with 9 nucleotides matching TRBD2. This CDR3 is 16 amino acids long. Germline V gene lookup returns CDR1 LGHDT and CDR2 YNNKEL (reference sequence). Trimming took 4 bases from V and 3 from J; bases not matched to a gene: 6. The CDR3 here is CASSPPLAGDTGELFF. The CDR3 coding sequence is TGTGCCAGCAGCCCCCCCTTAGCGGGGGACACCGGGGAGCTGTTTTTT.

This chain connects TRBV19 to TRBJ1-1; TRBD1 matches 10 bases. In germline, CDR1 is LNHDA, CDR2 SQIVND (reference sequence). The V segment lost 2 bases and the J segment 7 bases; nucleotides outside the gene matches: 7. The length of the CDR3 is 15 residues. CDR3 nucleotide sequence: TGTGCCAGTAGTATAATGGCCGGACAGGGGGGTGAAGCTTTCTTT. Its translation: CASSIMAGQGGEAFF. The full variable domain, completed using reference TRBV19 and TRBJ1-1, is DGGITQSPKYLFRKEGQNVTLSCEQNLNHDAMYWYRQDPGQGLRLIYYSQIVNDFQKGDIAEGYSVSREKKESFPLTVTSAQKNPTAFYLCASSIMAGQGGEAFFGQGTRLTVV.

The V call is TRBV3-1 (or the pseudogene TRBV3-2), the J call TRBJ2-3, with 11 positions matching TRBD2. J lost 3 bases, V lost 3 bases, and 11 bases had no gene match. Germline lookup yields CDR1 LGHDT and CDR2 YNNKEL (reference sequence). This CDR3 is 18 amino acids long. DNA of the CDR3: TGTGCCAGCAGCCACCATAGCGGGGGGGCCTCAGTGACAGATACGCAGTATTTT. Its translation is CASSHHSGGASVTDTQYF.

The CDR3 protein is CASSGGDRPQHF. CDR3 bases: TGTGCCAGCAGTGGGGGGGATCGGCCCCAGCATTTT. The rearrangement links TRBV25-1 to TRBJ1-5, with D possibly being TRBD1 (5 bases). V dropped 4 bases and J dropped 9 bases, with 10 bases sitting between them. The germline gives CDR1 MGHDK, CDR2 SYGVNS. This CDR3 comprises 12 residues.

This rearrangement joins TRBV27 to TRBJ1-4; 9 bases are a match to TRBD1. The CDR3 contains 14 residues. Germline-derived CDR1 and CDR2 are MNHEY and SMNVEV (reference sequence). J lost 3 bases, V lost 4 bases, and 0 bases had no gene match. The CDR3 region has the DNA TGTGCCAGCAGTTGGACAGGGGCTAATGAAAAACTGTTTTTT. Amino acids: CASSWTGANEKLFF.

The chain employs TRBV2 and TRBJ1-6; D remains unclear. V lost 7 bases, J lost 13 bases, and 14 bases lay in between. Germline V gene data show CDR1 as SNHLY and CDR2 as FYNNEI. The length of the CDR3 is 12 residues. The CDR3 bases are TGTGCCAGCAATTCCGGGATCGGGCCCCTCCACTTT. It yields the protein CASNSGIGPLHF. The full variable domain, completed using reference TRBV2 and TRBJ1-6, is EPEVTQTPSHQVTQMGQEVILRCVPISNHLYFYWYRQILGQKVEFLVSFYNNEISEKSEIFDDQFSVERPDGSNFTLKIRSTKLEDSAMYFCASNSGIGPLHFGNGTRLTVT.